Listed below are T cell receptor beta chains from one sample, sequenced in a study of cytomegalovirus exposure and HLA in healthy donors. Here immunoSEQ multiplex PCR was the method, and the copy in TCRdb shows in-frame clones only, minus some. This table has approximately 44,000 clones, more than 65% appearing once. Sequenced sample: PBMCs. These receptors all come from a man over 45 in good health and CMV-seronegative. The CDR3 runs from the conserved cysteine through the conserved F or W. Fields, in order: clone size, J gene, D gene, V gene, CDR3 protein, CDR3 DNA. The D gene is left open where the match is weak. Expanded clones are given a class, and other clones once, few, many or no size at all.

size: once; J: TRBJ2-3; D: NA; V: TRBV5-6; CDR3: CASSLGKSGWGTDTQYF; DNA: TGTGCCAGCAGCTTGGGTAAGAGCGGATGGGGCACAGATACGCAGTATTTT
size: NA; J: TRBJ1-1; D: TRBD1; V: TRBV6-5; CDR3: CASRPGQGFTEAFF; DNA: TGTGCCAGCAGACCGGGACAGGGTTTCACTGAAGCTTTCTTT
size: NA; J: TRBJ1-6; D: TRBD1; V: TRBV7-8; CDR3: CASTVGQGAYNSPLHF; DNA: TGTGCCAGCACCGTAGGTCAGGGGGCCTATAATTCACCCCTCCACTTT
size: NA; J: TRBJ2-7; D: TRBD2; V: TRBV6-5; CDR3: CASSLLAGASYEQYF; DNA: TGTGCCAGCAGTTTACTAGCGGGAGCCTCGTACGAGCAGTACTTC
size: NA; J: TRBJ2-7; D: TRBD1; V: TRBV11-2; CDR3: CASSSGQSPNRQYF; DNA: TGTGCCAGCAGCTCGGGACAGAGCCCTAATAGGCAGTACTTC
size: NA; J: TRBJ2-2; D: TRBD2; V: TRBV7-9; CDR3: CASSLSWPPGLANTGELFF; DNA: TGTGCCAGCAGCTTAAGTTGGCCGCCAGGACTAGCGAACACCGGGGAGCTGTTTTTT
size: NA; J: TRBJ1-2; D: NA; V: TRBV6-5; CDR3: CASSPGSDYGYTF; DNA: TGTGCCAGCAGCCCGGGATCCGACTATGGCTACACCTTC
size: NA; J: TRBJ2-3; D: TRBD2; V: TRBV10-3; CDR3: CAISDIAGGSTDTQYF; DNA: TGTGCCATCAGTGACATAGCGGGAGGGAGCACAGATACGCAGTATTTT
size: few; J: TRBJ2-5; D: TRBD2; V: TRBV11-2; CDR3: CASSPGLQETQYF; DNA: TGTGCCAGCAGCCCGGGACTACAAGAGACCCAGTACTTC
size: NA; J: TRBJ2-3; D: TRBD2; V: TRBV7-2; CDR3: CASSLGLAGVDTQYF; DNA: TGTGCCAGCAGCTTAGGACTAGCGGGAGTAGATACGCAGTATTTT
size: NA; J: TRBJ2-1; D: NA; V: TRBV7-9; CDR3: CASSLSFTRYNEQFF; DNA: TGTGCCAGCAGCTTGAGTTTTACTCGCTACAATGAGCAGTTCTTC
size: few; J: TRBJ2-1; D: NA; V: TRBV19; CDR3: CASSMADYNEQFF; DNA: TGTGCCAGTAGTATGGCAGATTACAATGAGCAGTTCTTC
size: NA; J: TRBJ2-2; D: TRBD2; V: TRBV9; CDR3: CASSVARLAGGTNTGELFF; DNA: TGTGCCAGCAGCGTAGCGAGACTAGCGGGAGGAACGAACACCGGGGAGCTGTTTTTT
size: NA; J: TRBJ1-4; D: TRBD1; V: TRBV4-2; CDR3: CATGQDEKLFF; DNA: TGTGCCACTGGACAGGATGAAAAACTGTTTTTT
size: NA; J: TRBJ1-5; D: TRBD1; V: TRBV7-8; CDR3: CASSLDRTGGPQHF; DNA: TGTGCCAGCAGCTTAGATAGGACAGGCGGCCCCCAGCATTTT
size: NA; J: TRBJ1-1; D: NA; V: TRBV27; CDR3: CASSHVGGPGNTEAFF; DNA: TGTGCCAGCAGCCACGTCGGGGGGCCGGGGAACACTGAAGCTTTCTTT
size: NA; J: TRBJ1-2; D: TRBD1; V: TRBV4-1; CDR3: CASSRNFGTGNGYTF; DNA: TGCGCCAGCAGCCGGAACTTCGGGACAGGGAATGGCTACACCTTC
size: NA; J: TRBJ2-7; D: NA; V: TRBV29-1; CDR3: CSVQTEFGPNEQYF; DNA: TGCAGCGTGCAGACAGAATTCGGTCCGAACGAGCAGTACTTC
size: NA; J: TRBJ1-5; D: NA; V: TRBV2; CDR3: CASSEQGSNQPQHF; DNA: TGTGCCAGCAGCGAACAGGGTTCCAATCAGCCCCAGCATTTT
size: NA; J: TRBJ2-3; D: NA; V: TRBV12-5; CDR3: CATSTIISVSSDTQYF; DNA: TGTGCTACATCTACCATTATTTCCGTCTCATCAGATACGCAGTATTTT
size: NA; J: TRBJ1-2; D: NA; V: TRBV27; CDR3: CASSIVGGQWDYGYTF; DNA: TGTGCCAGCAGCATCGTGGGGGGGCAGTGGGACTATGGCTACACCTTC
size: NA; J: TRBJ1-5; D: NA; V: TRBV4-3; CDR3: CASSQDNTGQPQHF; DNA: TGCGCCAGCAGCCAAGATAACACAGGGCAGCCCCAGCATTTT
size: NA; J: TRBJ2-5; D: NA; V: TRBV7-2; CDR3: CASRLTGGGETQYF; DNA: TGTGCCAGCAGATTAACAGGGGGGGGCGAGACCCAGTACTTC
size: NA; J: TRBJ2-1; D: TRBD2; V: TRBV5-1; CDR3: CASSLGLAGSSYNEQFF; DNA: TGCGCCAGCAGCCTTGGACTAGCGGGGTCCTCCTACAATGAGCAGTTCTTC
size: once; J: TRBJ2-1; D: TRBD2; V: TRBV5-6; CDR3: CASSLVGLAGGERGNEQFF; DNA: TGTGCCAGCAGCTTGGTCGGCCTAGCGGGGGGGGAGCGTGGGAATGAGCAGTTCTTC
size: NA; J: TRBJ2-6; D: TRBD2; V: TRBV7-6; CDR3: CASSLTSGGSGANVLTF; DNA: TGTGCCAGCAGCTTAACTAGCGGGGGGTCTGGGGCCAACGTCCTGACTTTC
size: NA; J: TRBJ1-2; D: TRBD1; V: TRBV23-1; CDR3: CASSQTGGDYTF; DNA: TGCGCCAGCAGTCAAACAGGGGGCGACTACACCTTC
size: NA; J: TRBJ1-4; D: TRBD1; V: TRBV7-9; CDR3: CSSGTGGMANEKLFF; DNA: TGTTCCAGCGGGACAGGGGGCATGGCTAATGAAAAACTGTTTTTT
size: few; J: TRBJ1-2; D: NA; V: TRBV11-2; CDR3: CASSLDSGQGTHGYTF; DNA: TGTGCCAGCAGCTTAGATTCCGGGCAGGGGACCCATGGCTACACCTTC
size: few; J: TRBJ1-1; D: TRBD1; V: TRBV7-9; CDR3: CASSRGQGVTEAFF; DNA: TGTGCCAGCAGCAGGGGACAGGGAGTCACTGAAGCTTTCTTT
size: NA; J: TRBJ1-3; D: NA; V: TRBV19; CDR3: CASRASGNTIYF; DNA: TGTGCCAGTAGGGCTTCTGGAAACACCATATATTTT